Following are 7 T cell receptor beta chains from one sample sequenced in a study of early T cells in non-severe SARS-CoV-2 infection (dated by TCRdb to the early 2020s). The library came from 5' RACE. The data were produced on a NextSeq 500. TCRdb trimmed the raw reads at Q25, called clones with MiXCR and kept productive beta chains. Identical CDR3 proteins give one entry, which carries the most common genes and DNA. This sample has approximately 27,000 distinct CDR3 sequences in its table, and approximately 4.2% of those were observed once. Jointly, the top ten make up over 10% of the sample. Sequencing was performed on whole blood. These receptor sequences come from an adult who was a healthcare worker with PCR-confirmed SARS-CoV-2 infection or an uninfected control (not recorded which).

The chain employs TRBV3-1 and TRBJ2-4; D may match TRBD1 or TRBD2 (6 bases each). The V gene's germline CDR1 is LGHDT and CDR2 YNNKEL (reference sequence). V was pared by 5 bases and J by 2 bases, with 13 bases between. The CDR3 is 15 amino acids. DNA of the CDR3: TGTGCCAGCAGCAGGGGGGCAGGGACCAAAAACATTCAGTACTTC. Amino acids: CASSRGAGTKNIQYF. The full variable domain, its missing parts supplied by reference TRBV3-1 and TRBJ2-4, is DTAVSQTPKYLVTQMGNDKSIKCEQNLGHDTMYWYKQDSKKFLKIMFSYNNKELIINETVPNRFSPKSPDKAHLNLHINSLELGDSAVYFCASSRGAGTKNIQYFGAGTRLSVL.

This clonotype has a count of ten or more. The J gene is TRBJ1-4, the V gene TRBV7-2; D remains unclear. Between the trimmed V and J ends, which lost 5 bases and 13 bases, there was a span of 17 bases. The CDR3 has 13 amino acids. Germline values: CDR1 SGHTA, CDR2 FQGNSA. The CDR3 nucleotides read TGTGCCAGCAGCCTGGGGATCGAAGAGGGACTGTTTTTT. Amino acids: CASSLGIEEGLFF.

This clonotype was detected ten times or more. This chain connects TRBV5-1 to TRBJ1-3; D is possibly TRBD1 (5 bases). Germline values: CDR1 SGHRS, CDR2 YFSETQ. CDR3 size: 14 residues. The germline V and J ends were trimmed by 0 bases and 2 bases, with 6 bases remaining between them. CDR3 in amino acids: CASSLEGTGNTIYF. In nucleotides, the CDR3 is TGCGCCAGCAGCTTGGAGGGGACTGGAAACACCATATATTTT.

This clonotype was found a few times. The chain uses TRBV6-6 and TRBJ2-6; D gene unclear. The V and J ends lost 4 bases and 0 bases respectively, with 10 bases between them. CDR1 is MNHNY, CDR2 SVGAGI, per germline (reference sequence). This CDR3 contains 16 residues. CDR3 DNA: TGTGCCAGCAGTTCACTGGGCATCTCTGGGGCCAACGTCCTGACTTTC. Residues: CASSSLGISGANVLTF.

This clonotype was counted at least ten times. The chain uses TRBV20-1 and TRBJ2-3, with D possibly TRBD2 on 7 matching bases. Trimming shortened V by 6 bases and J by 5 bases, and 21 bases separated the two germline ends. Germline V CDR1 and CDR2: DFQATT, SNEGSKA (reference sequence). This CDR3 is built from 15 residues. CDR3 nucleotides: TGCAGTGCCATCAAGGGGGGGAGCGGGCAAGATACGCAGTATTTT. Its translation is CSAIKGGSGQDTQYF.

This clonotype was counted many times. The chain uses TRBV27 and TRBJ1-1; possibly TRBD1 for D (6 bases). This CDR3 has 14 amino acids. Between the trimmed V and J ends, which lost 8 bases and 1 base, there was a span of 14 bases. CDR1 and CDR2 (germline): MNHEY, SMNVEV (reference sequence). CDR3 loop: CASWVQGPNTEAFF. CDR3 DNA sequence: TGTGCCAGCTGGGTACAGGGTCCGAACACTGAAGCTTTCTTT.

The rearrangement links TRBV19 to TRBJ1-1; D gene unclear. Germline V gene sequence: CDR1 LNHDA, CDR2 SQIVND (reference sequence). CDR3 length equals 13 residues. The ends were cut back, 2 bases at V and 1 base at J, with 5 bases in the middle. CDR3: CASSIWGNTEAFF. CDR3 DNA sequence: TGTGCCAGTAGTATATGGGGGAACACTGAAGCTTTCTTT.